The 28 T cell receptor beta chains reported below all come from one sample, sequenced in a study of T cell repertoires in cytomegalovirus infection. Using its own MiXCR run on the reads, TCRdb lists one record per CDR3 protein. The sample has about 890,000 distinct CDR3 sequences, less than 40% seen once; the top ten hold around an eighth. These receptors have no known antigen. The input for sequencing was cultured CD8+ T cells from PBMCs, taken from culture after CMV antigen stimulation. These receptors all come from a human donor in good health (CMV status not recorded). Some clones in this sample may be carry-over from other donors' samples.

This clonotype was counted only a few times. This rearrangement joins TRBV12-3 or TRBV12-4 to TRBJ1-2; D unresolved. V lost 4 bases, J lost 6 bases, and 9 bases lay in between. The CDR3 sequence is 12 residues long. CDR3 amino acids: CASSSGPNGYTF. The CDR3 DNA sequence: TGTGCCAGCAGTTCCGGACCCAATGGCTACACCTTC.

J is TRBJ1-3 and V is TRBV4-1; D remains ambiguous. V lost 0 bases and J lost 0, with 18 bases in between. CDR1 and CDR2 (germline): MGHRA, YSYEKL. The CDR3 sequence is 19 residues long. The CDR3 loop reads CASSQELGYWTDSGNTIYF. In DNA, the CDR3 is TGCGCCAGCAGCCAAGAACTCGGTTACTGGACGGACTCTGGAAACACCATATATTTT.

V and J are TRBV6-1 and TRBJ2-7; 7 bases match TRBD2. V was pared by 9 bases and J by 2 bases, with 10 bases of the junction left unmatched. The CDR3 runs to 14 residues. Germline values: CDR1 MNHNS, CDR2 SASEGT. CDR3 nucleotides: TGTGCCAGTCCAGGGACTACCCTACCCTACGAGCAGTACTTC. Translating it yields CASPGTTLPYEQYF.

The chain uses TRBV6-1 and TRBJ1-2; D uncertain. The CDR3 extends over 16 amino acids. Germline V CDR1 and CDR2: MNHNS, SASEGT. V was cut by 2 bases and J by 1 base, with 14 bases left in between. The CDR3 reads CASSEWFRSDNYGYTF. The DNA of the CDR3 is TGTGCCAGCAGTGAATGGTTTCGCAGTGATAACTATGGCTACACCTTC.

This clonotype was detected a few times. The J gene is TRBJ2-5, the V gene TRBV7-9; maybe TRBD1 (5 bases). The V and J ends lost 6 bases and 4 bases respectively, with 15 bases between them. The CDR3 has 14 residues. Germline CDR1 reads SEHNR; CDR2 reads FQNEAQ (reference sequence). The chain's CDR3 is CASSGAVSRETQYF. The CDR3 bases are TGTGCCAGCAGTGGGGCGGTTAGTCGAGAGACCCAGTACTTC. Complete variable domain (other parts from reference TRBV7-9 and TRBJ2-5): DTGVSQNPRHKITKRGQNVTFRCDPISEHNRLYWYRQTLGQGPEFLTYFQNEAQLEKSRLLSDRFSAERPKGSFSTLEIQRTEQGDSAMYLCASSGAVSRETQYFGPGTRLLVL.

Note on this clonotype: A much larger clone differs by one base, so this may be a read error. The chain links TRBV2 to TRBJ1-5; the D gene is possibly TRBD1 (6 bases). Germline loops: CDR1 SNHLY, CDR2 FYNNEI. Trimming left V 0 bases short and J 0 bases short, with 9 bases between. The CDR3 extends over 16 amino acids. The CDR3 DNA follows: TGTGCCAGCAGTGAAGCAGGGGGGTATAGCAATCAGCCCCAGCATTTT. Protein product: CASSEAGGYSNQPQHF.

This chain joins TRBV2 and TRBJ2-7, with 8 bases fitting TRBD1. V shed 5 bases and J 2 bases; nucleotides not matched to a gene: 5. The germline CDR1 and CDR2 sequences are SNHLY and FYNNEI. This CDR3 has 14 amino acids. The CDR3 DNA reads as TGTGCCAGCAGTCAGGACAGGGCAGCCTACGAGCAGTACGTC. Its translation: CASSQDRAAYEQYV.

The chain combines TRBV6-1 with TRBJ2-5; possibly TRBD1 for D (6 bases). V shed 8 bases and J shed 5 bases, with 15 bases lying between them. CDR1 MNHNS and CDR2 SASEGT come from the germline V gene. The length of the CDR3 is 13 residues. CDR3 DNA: TGTGCCAGCCAACTGGGGGCTTACGAGACCCAGTACTTC. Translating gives CASQLGAYETQYF.

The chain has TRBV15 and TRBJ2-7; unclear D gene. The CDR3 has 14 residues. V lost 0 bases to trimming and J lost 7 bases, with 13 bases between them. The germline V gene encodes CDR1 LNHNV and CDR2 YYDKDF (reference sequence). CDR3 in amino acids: CATSRDPLLGEQYF. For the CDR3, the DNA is TGTGCCACCAGCAGAGACCCCCTCTTGGGAGAGCAGTACTTC. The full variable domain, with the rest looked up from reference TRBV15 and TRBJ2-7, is DAMVIQNPRYQVTQFGKPVTLSCSQTLNHNVMYWYQQKSSQAPKLLFHYYDKDFNNEADTPDNFQSRRPNTSFCFLDIRSPGLGDTAMYLCATSRDPLLGEQYFGPGTRLTVT.

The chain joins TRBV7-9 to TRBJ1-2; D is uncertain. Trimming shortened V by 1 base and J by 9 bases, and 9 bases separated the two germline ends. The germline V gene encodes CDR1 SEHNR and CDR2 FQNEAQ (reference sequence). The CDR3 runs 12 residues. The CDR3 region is CASSLEGFRYTF. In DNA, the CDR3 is TGTGCCAGCAGCTTAGAAGGTTTTCGCTACACCTTC.

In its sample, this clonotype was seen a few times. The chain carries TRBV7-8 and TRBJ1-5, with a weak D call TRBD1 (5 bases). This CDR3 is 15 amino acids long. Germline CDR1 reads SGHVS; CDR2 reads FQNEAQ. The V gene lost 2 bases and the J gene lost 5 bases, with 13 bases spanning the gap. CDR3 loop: CASSLYSPGDQPQHF. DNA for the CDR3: TGTGCCAGCAGCTTATACAGCCCGGGGGATCAGCCCCAGCATTTT.

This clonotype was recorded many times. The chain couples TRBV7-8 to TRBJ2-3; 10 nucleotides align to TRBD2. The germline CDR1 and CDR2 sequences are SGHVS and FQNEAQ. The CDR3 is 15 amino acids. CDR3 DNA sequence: TGTGCTTCTATAGCGGGGGGACTCAGCACAGATACGCAGTATTTT. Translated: CASIAGGLSTDTQYF.

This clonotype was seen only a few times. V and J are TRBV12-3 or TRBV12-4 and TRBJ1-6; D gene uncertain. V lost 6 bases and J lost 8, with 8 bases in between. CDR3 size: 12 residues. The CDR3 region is CASRRWDSPLHF. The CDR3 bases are TGTGCCAGCAGGAGGTGGGATTCACCCCTCCACTTT.

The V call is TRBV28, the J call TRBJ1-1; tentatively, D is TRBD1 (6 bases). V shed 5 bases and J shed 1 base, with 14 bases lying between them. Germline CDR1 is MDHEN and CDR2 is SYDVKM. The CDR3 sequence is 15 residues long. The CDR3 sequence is CASSGGHSGNTEAFF. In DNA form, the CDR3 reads TGTGCCAGCAGTGGGGGACACTCAGGGAACACTGAAGCTTTCTTT. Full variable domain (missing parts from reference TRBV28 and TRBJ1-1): DVKVTQSSRYLVKRTGEKVFLECVQDMDHENMFWYRQDPGLGLRLIYFSYDVKMKEKGDIPEGYSVSREKKERFSLILESASTNQTSMYLCASSGGHSGNTEAFFGQGTRLTVV.

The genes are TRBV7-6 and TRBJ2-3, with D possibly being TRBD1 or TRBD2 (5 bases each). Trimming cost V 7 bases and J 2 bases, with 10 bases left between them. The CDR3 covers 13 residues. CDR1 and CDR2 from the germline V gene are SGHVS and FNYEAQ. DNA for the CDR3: TGTGCCAGCAAAAGGGACCACACAGATACGCAGTATTTT. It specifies CASKRDHTDTQYF.

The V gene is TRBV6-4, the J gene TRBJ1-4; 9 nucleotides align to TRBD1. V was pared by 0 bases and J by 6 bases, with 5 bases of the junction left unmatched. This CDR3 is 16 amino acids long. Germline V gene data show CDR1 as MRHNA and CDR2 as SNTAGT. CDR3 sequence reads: CASSDSWDRVYEKLFF. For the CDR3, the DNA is TGTGCCAGCAGTGACTCGTGGGACAGGGTGTATGAAAAACTGTTTTTT.

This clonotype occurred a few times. The CDR3 DNA follows: TGTGCCAGCAGTACAGGTCCCACAGATACGCAGTATTTT. Protein: CASSTGPTDTQYF. This chain connects TRBV6-5 to TRBJ2-3; a weak D match, TRBD1 (5 bases). The V gene's germline CDR1 is MNHEY and CDR2 SVGAGI. V dropped 5 bases and J dropped 2 bases, with 8 bases sitting between them. CDR3 length equals 13 residues.

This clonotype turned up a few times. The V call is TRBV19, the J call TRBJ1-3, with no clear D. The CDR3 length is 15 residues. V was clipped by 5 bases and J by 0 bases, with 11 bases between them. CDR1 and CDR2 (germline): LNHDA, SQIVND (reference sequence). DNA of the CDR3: TGTGCCAGTAGTGCCCGGTCTATCTCTGGAAACACCATATATTTT. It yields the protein CASSARSISGNTIYF.

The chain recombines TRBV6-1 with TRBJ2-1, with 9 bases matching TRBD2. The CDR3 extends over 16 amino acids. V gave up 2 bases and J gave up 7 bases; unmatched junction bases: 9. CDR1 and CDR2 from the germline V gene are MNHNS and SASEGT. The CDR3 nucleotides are TGTGCCAGCAGTGAACTTGGCGGGGGGGCCTTAAATGAGCAGTTCTTC. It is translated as CASSELGGGALNEQFF.

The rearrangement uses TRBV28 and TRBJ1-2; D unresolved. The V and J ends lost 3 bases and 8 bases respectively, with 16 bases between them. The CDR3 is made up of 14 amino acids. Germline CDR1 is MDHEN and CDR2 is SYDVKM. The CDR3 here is CASSLLEGARGYTF. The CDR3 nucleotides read TGTGCCAGCAGTTTGCTAGAGGGAGCGAGGGGCTACACCTTC.

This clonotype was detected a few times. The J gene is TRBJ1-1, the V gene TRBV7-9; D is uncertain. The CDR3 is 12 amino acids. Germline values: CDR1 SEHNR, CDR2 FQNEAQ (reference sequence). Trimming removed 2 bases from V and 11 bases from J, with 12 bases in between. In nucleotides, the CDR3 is TGTGCCAGCAGCTTATCCAACCGAGGGGCTTTCTTT. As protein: CASSLSNRGAFF. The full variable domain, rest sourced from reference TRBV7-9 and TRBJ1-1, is DTGVSQNPRHKITKRGQNVTFRCDPISEHNRLYWYRQTLGQGPEFLTYFQNEAQLEKSRLLSDRFSAERPKGSFSTLEIQRTEQGDSAMYLCASSLSNRGAFFGQGTRLTVV.

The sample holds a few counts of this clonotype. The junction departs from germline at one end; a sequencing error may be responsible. The CDR3 DNA sequence: TGTGCCAACAAAAGGGCTAGCGGGGGGGCCTTATACAGTGAGCAGTTCTTC. This encodes CANKRASGGALYSEQFF. J is TRBJ2-1 and V is TRBV2; 12 nucleotides agree with TRBD2. Germline V gene sequence: CDR1 SNHLY, CDR2 FYNNEI. This CDR3 comprises 17 residues.

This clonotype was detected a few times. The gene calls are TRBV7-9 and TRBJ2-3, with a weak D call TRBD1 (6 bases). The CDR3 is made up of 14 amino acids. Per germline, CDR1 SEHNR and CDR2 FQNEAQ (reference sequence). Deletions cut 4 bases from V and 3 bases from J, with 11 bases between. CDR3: CASSSTGFTDTQYF. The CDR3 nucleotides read TGTGCCAGCAGCTCTACAGGGTTTACAGATACGCAGTATTTT.

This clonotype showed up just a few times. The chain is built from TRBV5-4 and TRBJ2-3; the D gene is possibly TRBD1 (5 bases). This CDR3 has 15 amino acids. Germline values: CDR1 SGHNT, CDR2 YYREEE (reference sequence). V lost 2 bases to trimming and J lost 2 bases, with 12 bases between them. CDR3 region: CASSLGAGYTDTQYF. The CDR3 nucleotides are TGTGCCAGCAGCTTAGGGGCAGGGTACACAGATACGCAGTATTTT.

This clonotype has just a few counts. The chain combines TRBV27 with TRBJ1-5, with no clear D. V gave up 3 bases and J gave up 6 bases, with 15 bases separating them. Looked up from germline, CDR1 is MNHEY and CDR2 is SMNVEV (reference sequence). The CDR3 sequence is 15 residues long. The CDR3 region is CASSFSQITGQPQHF. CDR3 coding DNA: TGTGCCAGCAGTTTTTCCCAGATTACCGGTCAGCCCCAGCATTTT.

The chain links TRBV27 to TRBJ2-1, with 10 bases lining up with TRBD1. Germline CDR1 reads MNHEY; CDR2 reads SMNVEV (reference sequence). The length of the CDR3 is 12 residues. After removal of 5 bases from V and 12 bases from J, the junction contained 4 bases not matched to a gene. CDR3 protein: CASSKGQGGQFF. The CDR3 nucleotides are TGTGCCAGCAGTAAAGGACAGGGGGGGCAGTTCTTC.

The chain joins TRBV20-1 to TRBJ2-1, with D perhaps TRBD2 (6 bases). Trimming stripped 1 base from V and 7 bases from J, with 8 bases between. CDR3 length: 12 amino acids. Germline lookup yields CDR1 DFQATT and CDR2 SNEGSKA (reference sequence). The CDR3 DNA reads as TGCAGTGCTAGAGGCGGGACGAATGAGCAGTTCTTC. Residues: CSARGGTNEQFF.

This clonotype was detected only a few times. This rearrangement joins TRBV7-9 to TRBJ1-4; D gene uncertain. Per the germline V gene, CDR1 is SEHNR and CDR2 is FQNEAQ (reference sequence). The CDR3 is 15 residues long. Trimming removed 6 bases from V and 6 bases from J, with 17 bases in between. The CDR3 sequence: CASSLDVLLYEKLFF. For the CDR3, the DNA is TGTGCCAGCAGTCTCGACGTTTTGCTATATGAAAAACTGTTTTTT. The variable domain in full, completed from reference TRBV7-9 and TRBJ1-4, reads DTGVSQNPRHKITKRGQNVTFRCDPISEHNRLYWYRQTLGQGPEFLTYFQNEAQLEKSRLLSDRFSAERPKGSFSTLEIQRTEQGDSAMYLCASSLDVLLYEKLFFGSGTQLSVL.